This passage covers 27 T cell receptor beta chains from one sample sequenced in a study of blood T cell repertoires in COVID-19. Clones were sequenced by immunoSEQ multiplex PCR, and TCRdb holds only the in-frame ones, with some missing. The data contain nearly 350,000 clones, approximately 87% of them singletons. Sequencing was carried out using peripheral blood. These receptor sequences come from a woman aged 45-65 years with COVID-19, enrolled during active disease.

A few counts support this clone. V gene TRBV10-1 combines with J gene TRBJ2-7; 11 bases align to TRBD2. CDR1 is WNHNN and CDR2 is SYGVQD in the germline V gene (reference sequence). After removal of 4 bases from V and 2 bases from J, the junction contained 4 bases not matched to a gene. The CDR3 contains 15 residues. The CDR3 here is CASSGGTSGPYEQYF. The CDR3, as DNA: TGCGCCAGCAGTGGCGGGACTAGCGGTCCCTACGAGCAGTACTTC.

The chain uses TRBV11-3 and TRBJ2-3; no firm D call. From germline, CDR1 is SGHNT and CDR2 YENEEA. Trimming shortened V by 3 bases and J by 2 bases, and 6 bases separated the two germline ends. The CDR3 totals 13 residues. For the CDR3, the DNA is TGTGCCAGCAGCTTCGTGTACACAGATACGCAGTATTTT. Its protein is CASSFVYTDTQYF.

The chain combines TRBV5-1 with TRBJ2-2; D is perhaps TRBD1 (5 bases). Germline values: CDR1 SGHRS, CDR2 YFSETQ. CDR3 length: 14 amino acids. Trimming removed 6 bases from V and 1 base from J, with 10 bases in between. The CDR3 sequence is CASKTVLNTGELFF. CDR3 bases: TGCGCCAGCAAGACAGTCTTGAACACCGGGGAGCTGTTTTTT.

The gene calls are TRBV7-9 and TRBJ2-1; a possible D gene is TRBD2 (6 bases). CDR1 is SEHNR and CDR2 is FQNEAQ in the germline V gene (reference sequence). This CDR3 is 17 amino acids long. Trimming cost V 3 bases and J 6 bases, with 21 bases left between them. The CDR3 loop reads CASSLGRTGTRGNEQFF. The CDR3, as DNA: TGTGCCAGCAGCTTGGGACGTACCGGGACTCGAGGCAATGAGCAGTTCTTC.

This clone was recorded a few times. The rearrangement links TRBV19 to TRBJ2-1; no reliable D call. V lost 1 base and J lost 5, with 12 bases in between. The CDR3 spans 15 residues. CDR1 is LNHDA, CDR2 SQIVND, per germline (reference sequence). In nucleotides, the CDR3 is TGTGCCAGTAGTATAGTCCAGAGAGGAGACAATGAGCAGTTCTTC. This translates into CASSIVQRGDNEQFF. The whole variable domain, filled in from reference TRBV19 and TRBJ2-1, reads DGGITQSPKYLFRKEGQNVTLSCEQNLNHDAMYWYRQDPGQGLRLIYYSQIVNDFQKGDIAEGYSVSREKKESFPLTVTSAQKNPTAFYLCASSIVQRGDNEQFFGPGTRLTVL.

V usage is TRBV5-1 and J usage is TRBJ2-5; 7 bases line up with TRBD2. The CDR3 extends over 19 amino acids. Germline CDR1 SGHRS, CDR2 YFSETQ. V lost 0 bases to trimming and J lost 1 base; unmatched junction nucleotides: 15. The chain's CDR3 is CASSLARMAGVVAQETQYF. Here the CDR3 DNA reads TGCGCCAGCAGCTTGGCCCGGATGGCGGGAGTGGTAGCCCAAGAGACCCAGTACTTC.

The genes are TRBV15 and TRBJ2-7; possibly TRBD2 for D (6 bases). The germline CDR1 and CDR2 sequences are LNHNV and YYDKDF (reference sequence). Between the trimmed V and J ends, which lost 4 bases and 2 bases, there was a span of 24 bases. There are 18 residues in the CDR3. The CDR3 loop reads CATSTDAFRDLGTYEQYF. The CDR3 nucleotides are TGTGCCACCAGCACAGACGCTTTCCGGGACTTGGGAACCTACGAGCAGTACTTC.

This clone was seen a few times. V usage is TRBV2 and J usage is TRBJ2-1, with 9 nucleotides matching TRBD2. Germline V gene data show CDR1 as SNHLY and CDR2 as FYNNEI. There are 13 residues in the CDR3. V was pared by 10 bases and J by 5 bases, with 6 bases of the junction left unmatched. CDR3 sequence reads: CATRLAGNNEQFF. The CDR3 DNA sequence: TGTGCCACCCGGCTAGCGGGAAACAATGAGCAGTTCTTC.

This clone was recorded once. The J gene is TRBJ1-1, the V gene TRBV6-2 or TRBV6-3; D remains ambiguous. This CDR3 contains 18 residues. In germline, CDR1 is MNHEY, CDR2 SVGEGT. Trimming pared 0 bases from V and 3 bases from J, leaving 20 bases between. The CDR3 DNA reads as TGTGCCAGCAGTTACTCGAAACGGGGAAAGTTGGCTGACACTGAAGCTTTCTTT. As protein: CASSYSKRGKLADTEAFF.

This clone was detected a few times. The chain combines TRBV21-1 with TRBJ2-5; TRBD1 is the table's D call, not checked against the DNA. TRBV21-1 is shown as a pseudogene. CDR3 length: 15 residues. CDR3 residues: CASSKEDRGKETQYF. The CDR3 DNA reads TGTGCCAGCAGCAAAGAGGACAGGGGGAAAGAGACCCAGTACTTC.

The gene calls are TRBV6-4 and TRBJ2-2; 8 bases agree with TRBD1. The CDR3 runs to 21 residues. The V and J ends lost 0 bases and 0 bases, in that order; junction bases with no gene match: 15. Germline loops: CDR1 MRHNA, CDR2 SNTAGT. This CDR3 is CASSDSIRQGPRATNTGELFF. DNA of the CDR3: TGTGCCAGCAGTGACTCGATTAGACAGGGGCCCCGAGCGACGAACACCGGGGAGCTGTTTTTT.

The chain recombines TRBV27 with TRBJ2-5; D gene ambiguous. The CDR3 loop spans 13 amino acids. Trimming removed 1 base at V and 1 base at J, with 4 bases between. CDR1 is MNHEY, CDR2 SMNVEV, per germline (reference sequence). CDR3 nucleotide sequence: TGTGCCAGCAGTTTATACTTCCAAGAGACCCAGTACTTC. Encoded protein: CASSLYFQETQYF.

The chain uses TRBV5-4 and TRBJ2-1, with no clear D. The germline gives CDR1 SGHNT, CDR2 YYREEE (reference sequence). The CDR3 is made up of 12 amino acids. With 0 bases removed from V and 8 bases from J, the gap between germline ends came to 6 bases. DNA for the CDR3: TGTGCCAGCAGCTTGGACTGGTATGAGCAGTTCTTC. Protein: CASSLDWYEQFF.

The chain is built from TRBV9 and TRBJ2-7; 8 bases align to TRBD1. The CDR3 spans 15 residues. Germline CDR1 is SGDLS and CDR2 is YYNGEE. V dropped 3 bases and J dropped 0; count of bases not matched to a gene: 5. The CDR3 sequence: CASSAQGGDSYEQYF. CDR3 sequence (DNA): TGTGCCAGCAGCGCACAGGGGGGAGACTCCTACGAGCAGTACTTC.

This rearrangement joins TRBV27 to TRBJ2-2, with D maybe TRBD1 (6 bases). Trimming shortened V by 6 bases and J by 2 bases, and 13 bases separated the two germline ends. This CDR3 has 15 amino acids. CDR1 and CDR2 from the germline V gene are MNHEY and SMNVEV (reference sequence). CDR3 protein: CASRMAGVNTGELFF. Written as DNA, the CDR3 is TGTGCCAGCAGAATGGCAGGGGTTAACACCGGGGAGCTGTTTTTT.

The V call is TRBV10-3, the J call TRBJ2-3; D may be TRBD2 (5 bases). The germline gives CDR1 ENHRY, CDR2 SYGVKD. The CDR3 is 12 residues long. V lost 8 bases and J lost 3, with 9 bases in between. This CDR3 is CAIRGETDTQYF. The CDR3 coding sequence is TGTGCCATCCGGGGAGAAACAGATACGCAGTATTTT.

V is TRBV7-2 and J is TRBJ2-3; 8 nucleotides match TRBD2. The CDR3 loop spans 17 amino acids. From germline, CDR1 is SGHTA and CDR2 FQGNSA. V lost 2 bases, J lost 0 bases, and 7 bases stayed unmatched. The CDR3 DNA is TGTGCCAGCAGCTTACTCTTTAGCGGGGACAGCACAGATACGCAGTATTTT. Amino acids: CASSLLFSGDSTDTQYF.

The chain has TRBV4-1 and TRBJ2-1; TRBD2 is a possible D gene (5 bases). CDR3 length equals 17 residues. V lost 0 bases, J lost 8 bases, and 20 bases lay in between. From germline, CDR1 is MGHRA and CDR2 YSYEKL. CDR3 amino acids: CASSQDTTPRLRDEQFF. The DNA for the CDR3 is TGCGCCAGCAGCCAAGATACTACCCCGCGCCTGCGGGATGAGCAGTTCTTC.

This chain links TRBV7-2 with TRBJ2-7; 7 bases agree with TRBD1. Germline loops: CDR1 SGHTA, CDR2 FQGNSA. Trimming removed 5 bases from V and 2 bases from J; junction bases left unmatched: 9. The CDR3 has 15 residues. CDR3 sequence reads: CASSTSPGQTYEQYF. DNA for the CDR3: TGTGCCAGCAGCACGTCCCCGGGACAGACCTACGAGCAGTACTTC.

The chain recombines TRBV9 with TRBJ1-3; 10 bases align to TRBD1. V lost 3 bases, J lost 9 bases, and 3 bases stayed unmatched. The CDR3 is 13 residues long. Germline CDR1 is SGDLS and CDR2 is YYNGEE. CDR3 amino acids: CASSGTGGSTIYF. The CDR3 region has the DNA TGTGCCAGCAGCGGGACAGGGGGGAGCACCATATATTTT.

This clone was seen only a few times. This chain uses TRBV7-2 with TRBJ2-1; D is undetermined. Germline-derived CDR1 and CDR2 are SGHTA and FQGNSA. CDR3 length equals 13 residues. Trimming took off 3 bases at V and 0 bases at J, with 3 bases between the two ends. CDR3 loop: CASSFSSYNEQFF. The CDR3 bases are TGTGCCAGCAGCTTCAGCTCCTACAATGAGCAGTTCTTC.

This clone was recorded a few times. The chain links TRBV12-3 or TRBV12-4 to TRBJ2-7, with a tentative D call TRBD1 (6 bases). There are 12 residues in the CDR3. The V end was cut by 6 bases, the J end by 6 bases, with 12 bases between. The CDR3 spells CASSSIGGEQYF. Here the CDR3 DNA reads TGTGCCAGCAGCTCTATAGGGGGCGAGCAGTACTTC.

CDR3 protein: CSASPAGATYEQYF. As DNA, the CDR3 is TGCAGTGCTAGTCCGGCAGGGGCTACCTACGAGCAGTACTTC. The chain employs TRBV20-1 and TRBJ2-7; TRBD1 is a possible D gene (6 bases). Trimming shortened V by 3 bases and J by 2 bases, and 14 bases separated the two germline ends. Germline assignment: CDR1 DFQATT and CDR2 SNEGSKA (reference sequence). There are 14 residues in the CDR3.

V is TRBV3-1 (or the pseudogene TRBV3-2) and J is TRBJ2-7, with 7 bases matching TRBD1. Germline V lookup: CDR1 LGHDT, CDR2 YNNKEL (reference sequence). The junction had 7 bases not matched to a gene; V was cut back by 8 bases and J by 3 bases. The CDR3 is made up of 13 amino acids. Here the CDR3 DNA reads TGTGCCAGCCCACACCGGGACAGCTACGAGCAGTACTTC. Translated, it gives CASPHRDSYEQYF.

The genes are TRBV19 and TRBJ1-2, with D perhaps TRBD1 (5 bases). This CDR3 spans 14 amino acids. Trimming removed 4 bases at V and 4 bases at J, with 13 bases between. The germline gives CDR1 LNHDA, CDR2 SQIVND (reference sequence). This CDR3 is CASSRQRTSYGYTF. CDR3 nucleotide sequence: TGTGCCAGTAGTAGACAGAGAACATCCTATGGCTACACCTTC.

This rearrangement joins TRBV19 to TRBJ2-7; 7 bases line up with TRBD1. This CDR3 contains 14 residues. CDR1 is LNHDA, CDR2 SQIVND, per germline (reference sequence). V shed 9 bases, J shed 3 bases, and the junction held 11 bases outside the gene matches. The CDR3 DNA follows: TGTGCCAGCCGAAGGGGACAGACCGACTACGAGCAGTACTTC. Encoded protein: CASRRGQTDYEQYF.

V is TRBV7-8 and J is TRBJ1-5; D unresolved. Germline assignment: CDR1 SGHVS and CDR2 FQNEAQ. The germline V and J ends were trimmed by 5 bases and 0 bases, with 11 bases remaining between them. The CDR3 has 15 amino acids. This CDR3 is CASSADWLSNQPQHF. As DNA, the CDR3 is TGTGCCAGCAGCGCGGACTGGCTTAGCAATCAGCCCCAGCATTTT. Full variable domain (missing parts from reference TRBV7-8 and TRBJ1-5): GAGVSQSPRYKVAKRGQDVALRCDPISGHVSLFWYQQALGQGPEFLTYFQNEAQLDKSGLPSDRFFAERPEGSVSTLKIQRTQQEDSAVYLCASSADWLSNQPQHFGDGTRLSIL.